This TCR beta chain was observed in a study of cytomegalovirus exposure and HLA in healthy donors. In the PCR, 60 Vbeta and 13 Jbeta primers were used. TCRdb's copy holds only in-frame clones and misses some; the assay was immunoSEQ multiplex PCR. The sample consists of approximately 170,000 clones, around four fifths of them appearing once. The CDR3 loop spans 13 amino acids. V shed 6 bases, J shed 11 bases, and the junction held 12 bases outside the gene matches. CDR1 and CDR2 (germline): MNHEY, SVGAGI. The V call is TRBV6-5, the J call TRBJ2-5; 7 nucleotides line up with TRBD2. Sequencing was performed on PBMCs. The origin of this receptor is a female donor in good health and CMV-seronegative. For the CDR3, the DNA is TGTGCCAGCAGCCGCGGGACTACTAGTAAGCAGTACTTC. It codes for CASSRGTTSKQYF.